A selection of T cell receptor beta chains follows, all from one sample in a study of PD-L1 blockade in urothelial cancer. Here immunoSEQ multiplex PCR was the method, and the copy in TCRdb shows in-frame clones only, minus some. The data show fewer than 50,000 clones, with 75% to 85% seen just once and more than 9% held by the top ten. The source material was PBMCs, sampled around atezolizumab (anti-PD-L1) treatment. These receptors came from a man aged 65 to 79 with urothelial cancer. Each CDR3 is given with its conserved first and last residue. Each record gives: V gene, D gene, J gene, CDR3 protein. The D gene is left open where the match is weak.

V: TRBV7-9; D: TRBD2; J: TRBJ2-7; CDR3: CASSLYPARQPDWEGYF
V: TRBV6-1; D: TRBD1; J: TRBJ2-7; CDR3: CASRPTGLYEQYF
V: TRBV18; D: TRBD1; J: TRBJ2-3; CDR3: CASSPGTGATDTQYF
V: TRBV27; D: -; J: TRBJ1-5; CDR3: CASSLTVNQPQHF
V: TRBV5-1; D: TRBD1; J: TRBJ1-2; CDR3: CASRPGTAYGYTF
V: TRBV18; D: -; J: TRBJ2-3; CDR3: CASSQRWEDRTDTQYF
V: TRBV19; D: TRBD1; J: TRBJ2-7; CDR3: CASSTRQGEQYF
V: TRBV7-9; D: -; J: TRBJ1-2; CDR3: CASSLALPGSYGYTF
V: TRBV19; D: TRBD2; J: TRBJ2-7; CDR3: CASSIGTSGSFGYEQYF
V: TRBV5-1; D: TRBD2; J: TRBJ2-7; CDR3: CASSPSGMGYEQYF
V: TRBV6-1; D: -; J: TRBJ1-2; CDR3: CASSAGGFPYGYTF
V: TRBV7-2; D: TRBD1; J: TRBJ2-7; CDR3: CASSLGQGRSYEQYF
V: TRBV28; D: -; J: TRBJ2-7; CDR3: CASSPPQGRDEQYF
V: TRBV7-9; D: -; J: TRBJ2-7; CDR3: CASSPTVGEQYF
V: TRBV5-1; D: -; J: TRBJ2-3; CDR3: CASSPDRNTDTQYF
V: TRBV19; D: TRBD1; J: TRBJ1-5; CDR3: CASRVDRERDQPQHF
V: TRBV5-4; D: -; J: TRBJ1-1; CDR3: CASSNRERENTEAFF
V: TRBV11-2; D: -; J: TRBJ2-7; CDR3: CASSLDRRTYEQYF